The 25 T cell receptor beta chains reported below all come from one sample, sequenced in a study of technical replicates of blood from several donors. Here immunoSEQ multiplex PCR was the method, and the copy in TCRdb shows in-frame clones only, minus some. The data hold fewer than 90,000 clones, with about 93% observed a single time. The sample comprised T cells isolated from PBMCs. The receptors were sampled from a human donor in good health.

The chain links TRBV5-1 to TRBJ2-3; no clear D. The CDR3 runs 14 residues. V lost 0 bases and J 3 bases, leaving 8 bases between the germline ends. CDR1 and CDR2 from the germline V gene are SGHRS and YFSETQ. The chain's CDR3 is CASSLGPGTDTQYF. As DNA, the CDR3 is TGCGCCAGCAGCTTGGGGCCCGGGACAGATACGCAGTATTTT.

The V call is TRBV19, the J call TRBJ2-1; TRBD2 matches 7 bases. Germline CDR1 is LNHDA and CDR2 is SQIVND (reference sequence). This CDR3 spans 17 amino acids. J was trimmed by 0 bases and V by 3 bases; bases with no gene match: 8. The CDR3 region has the DNA TGTGCCAGTAGTATCTCCCTAGCGGCCAGCTCCTACAATGAGCAGTTCTTC. Translating it yields CASSISLAASSYNEQFF.

The chain carries TRBV5-3 and TRBJ2-7; D unclear. TRBV5-3 qualifies as an ORF whose function is uncertain. V shed 5 bases and J shed 4 bases, with 19 bases lying between them. The CDR3 extends over 15 amino acids. The CDR3 bases are TGTGCCAGAAGTTATACCGGGTCCGGAGTATACGAGCAGTACTTC. It yields the protein CARSYTGSGVYEQYF.

The rearrangement uses TRBV19 and TRBJ2-6, with 12 positions matching TRBD2. With V trimmed by 7 bases and J by 2 bases, 6 bases remained unmatched. Germline CDR1 is LNHDA and CDR2 is SQIVND (reference sequence). There are 17 residues in the CDR3. The CDR3 sequence: CASILTSGRAGANVLTF. CDR3 nucleotide sequence: TGTGCCAGTATTCTGACTAGCGGGAGAGCTGGGGCCAACGTCCTGACTTTC.

The V gene is TRBV29-1, the J gene TRBJ1-2; 8 positions match TRBD1. Germline assignment: CDR1 SQVTM and CDR2 ANQGSEA. The CDR3 is 12 residues long. Losses at the gene ends were 7 bases for V and 2 bases for J; bases not matched to a gene: 3. The CDR3 DNA is TGCAGCGCCCGACAGGGGAACTATGGCTACACCTTC. Translated, it gives CSARQGNYGYTF. Combining the CDR3 with reference TRBV29-1 and TRBJ1-2 gives the whole variable domain SAVISQKPSRDICQRGTSLTIQCQVDSQVTMMFWYRQQPGQSLTLIATANQGSEATYESGFVIDKFPISRPNLTFSTLTVSNMSPEDSSIYLCSARQGNYGYTFGSGTRLTVV.

The rearrangement uses TRBV27 and TRBJ2-2; perhaps TRBD2 as D (6 bases). From germline, CDR1 is MNHEY and CDR2 SMNVEV (reference sequence). The ends were cut back, 4 bases at V and 1 base at J, with 19 bases in the middle. The CDR3 loop spans 18 amino acids. CDR3 nucleotide sequence: TGTGCCAGCAGTTCCGGTCCGGGGAGGAGTAAGAACACCGGGGAGCTGTTTTTT. Translation: CASSSGPGRSKNTGELFF.

The chain has TRBV7-2 and TRBJ2-1; TRBD2 agrees at 14 bases. The CDR3 spans 16 residues. V lost 6 bases to trimming and J lost 6 bases; unmatched junction nucleotides: 7. Germline-derived CDR1 and CDR2 are SGHTA and FQGNSA. The DNA for the CDR3 is TGTGCCAGCAGTCAAAGCGGGACTAGCGGGAGCAATGAGCAGTTCTTC. Protein: CASSQSGTSGSNEQFF.

V and J are TRBV30 and TRBJ1-2; 9 bases agree with TRBD1. The CDR3 runs 15 residues. Germline values: CDR1 GTSNPN, CDR2 SVGIG (reference sequence). J lost 4 bases, V lost 7 bases, and 13 bases had no gene match. This CDR3 is CAYTIRDRDSYGYTF. Written as DNA, the CDR3 is TGTGCCTACACAATTCGGGACAGGGATTCCTATGGCTACACCTTC. Filled out from reference TRBV30 and TRBJ1-2, the complete variable domain reads SQTIHQWPATLVQPVGSPLSLECTVEGTSNPNLYWYRQAAGRGLQLLFYSVGIGQISSEVPQNLSASRPQDRQFILSSKKLLLSDSGFYLCAYTIRDRDSYGYTFGSGTRLTVV.

J is TRBJ1-2 and V is TRBV7-3, with 11 nucleotides matching TRBD1. Germline V gene sequence: CDR1 SGHTA, CDR2 FQGTGA. This CDR3 is built from 13 residues. V lost 4 bases to trimming and J lost 7 bases; unmatched junction nucleotides: 2. The chain's CDR3 is CASSSGTGGGYTF. The CDR3 coding sequence is TGTGCCAGCAGCTCAGGGACAGGGGGTGGCTACACCTTC.

Note on this clone: This specimen includes other DNA sequences encoding the same CDR3. The genes are TRBV6-5 and TRBJ2-7; 10 nucleotides agree with TRBD2. Trimming cost V 4 bases and J 0 bases; bases outside gene matches: 3. The V gene's germline CDR1 is MNHEY and CDR2 SVGAGI. This CDR3 region has 15 residues. In nucleotides, the CDR3 is TGTGCCAGCAGTTCCCGGACTAGCGGCTCCTACGAGCAGTACTTC. Its translation is CASSSRTSGSYEQYF.

V usage is TRBV10-3 and J usage is TRBJ1-5; possible D gene TRBD1, 5 bases. V was clipped by 2 bases and J by 1 base, with 12 bases between them. This CDR3 comprises 16 residues. Germline CDR1 is ENHRY and CDR2 is SYGVKD. CDR3 DNA sequence: TGTGCCATCAGTGAGGGTTCAGGGTCGAGCAATCAGCCCCAGCATTTT. The encoded protein is CAISEGSGSSNQPQHF.

In DNA form, the CDR3 reads TGTGCCAGCAGTCAACTTACAGATACGCAGTATTTT. This codes for CASSQLTDTQYF. The chain links TRBV7-2 to TRBJ2-3, with no clear D. V gave up 6 bases and J gave up 3 bases, with 7 bases separating them. Looked up from germline, CDR1 is SGHTA and CDR2 is FQGNSA. CDR3 length equals 12 residues. The full variable domain, completed using reference TRBV7-2 and TRBJ2-3, is GAGVSQSPSNKVTEKGKDVELRCDPISGHTALYWYRQSLGQGLEFLIYFQGNSAPDKSGLPSDRFSAERTGGSVSTLTIQRTQQEDSAVYLCASSQLTDTQYFGPGTRLTVL.

This chain uses TRBV6-1 with TRBJ2-7, with TRBD2 identical over 7 bases. CDR3 length: 13 residues. The germline gives CDR1 MNHNS, CDR2 SASEGT. V lost 6 bases and J lost 3; bases outside the gene matches: 5. This CDR3 is CASRPPGGYEQYF. CDR3 DNA: TGTGCCAGCAGGCCCCCGGGGGGCTACGAGCAGTACTTC.

The chain joins TRBV11-2 to TRBJ2-7; TRBD2 matches 9 bases. J lost 2 bases, V lost 5 bases, and 4 bases had no gene match. The CDR3 has 14 amino acids. The V gene's germline CDR1 is SGHAT and CDR2 FQNNGV. The CDR3 DNA sequence: TGTGCCAGCAGCGCCGGGACTAGCCCCTACGAGCAGTACTTC. Translation gives CASSAGTSPYEQYF. The whole variable domain, remainder taken from reference TRBV11-2 and TRBJ2-7, is EAGVAQSPRYKIIEKRQSVAFWCNPISGHATLYWYQQILGQGPKLLIQFQNNGVVDDSQLPKDRFSAERLKGVDSTLKIQPAKLEDSAVYLCASSAGTSPYEQYFGPGTRLTVT.

The V gene is TRBV7-9, the J gene TRBJ2-7; tentative D call: TRBD2 (6 bases). The CDR3 is 14 amino acids. Looked up from germline, CDR1 is SEHNR and CDR2 is FQNEAQ (reference sequence). V was shortened by 3 bases and J by 2 bases, with 11 bases between the two germline ends. The CDR3 nucleotides are TGTGCCAGCAGCTTTACCGGGAGTCCCTACGAGCAGTACTTC. It yields the protein CASSFTGSPYEQYF.

V and J are TRBV10-3 and TRBJ2-3, with TRBD2 matching over 11 bases. Germline V gene data show CDR1 as ENHRY and CDR2 as SYGVKD. The CDR3 consists of 17 residues. V shed 4 bases, J shed 2 bases, and the junction held 8 bases outside the gene matches. The CDR3 DNA reads TGTGCCATCAGTGTGCTAGCGGGAGGACTTTCCACAGATACGCAGTATTTT. Protein: CAISVLAGGLSTDTQYF.

The chain combines TRBV19 with TRBJ2-5; 9 nucleotides match TRBD2. Trimming took 3 bases from V and 5 from J; bases not matched to a gene: 10. Germline-derived CDR1 and CDR2 are LNHDA and SQIVND (reference sequence). This CDR3 contains 16 residues. In DNA form, the CDR3 reads TGTGCCAGTAGTATGGCGGCGGGAGGGGAATTGGAGACCCAGTACTTC. This codes for CASSMAAGGELETQYF.

The chain uses TRBV11-2 and TRBJ2-7; tentative D call: TRBD2 (7 bases). Trimming pared 6 bases from V and 3 bases from J, leaving 12 bases between. The CDR3 sequence is 13 residues long. Germline CDR1 SGHAT, CDR2 FQNNGV. CDR3 region: CASRGAGVYEQYF. The DNA for the CDR3 is TGTGCCAGCAGGGGGGCGGGAGTCTACGAGCAGTACTTC.

This chain connects TRBV29-1 to TRBJ1-4; D is possibly TRBD1 (6 bases). V lost 6 bases to trimming and J lost 10 bases, with 12 bases between them. Germline CDR1 and CDR2: SQVTM and ANQGSEA. The CDR3 totals 11 residues. The CDR3 sequence is CSVEGQGKLFF. The CDR3 bases are TGCAGCGTAGAGGGACAAGGAAAACTGTTTTTT. Variable domain in full (rest from reference TRBV29-1 and TRBJ1-4): SAVISQKPSRDICQRGTSLTIQCQVDSQVTMMFWYRQQPGQSLTLIATANQGSEATYESGFVIDKFPISRPNLTFSTLTVSNMSPEDSSIYLCSVEGQGKLFFGSGTQLSVL.

This chain joins TRBV2 and TRBJ2-3; possibly TRBD2 for D (6 bases). Trimming left V 8 bases short and J 1 base short, with 7 bases between. The CDR3 is 12 amino acids. Germline CDR1 SNHLY, CDR2 FYNNEI. The chain's CDR3 is CASGGGTDTQYF. CDR3 coding DNA: TGTGCCAGCGGCGGGGGCACAGATACGCAGTATTTT. Together with reference TRBV2 and TRBJ2-3, the CDR3 gives the full variable domain: EPEVTQTPSHQVTQMGQEVILRCVPISNHLYFYWYRQILGQKVEFLVSFYNNEISEKSEIFDDQFSVERPDGSNFTLKIRSTKLEDSAMYFCASGGGTDTQYFGPGTRLTVL.

The table lists this clone with a count of one. The chain employs TRBV5-1 and TRBJ2-7, with D tentatively TRBD2 (5 bases). Trimming pared 0 bases from V and 3 bases from J, leaving 10 bases between. This CDR3 contains 14 residues. Germline V gene data show CDR1 as SGHRS and CDR2 as YFSETQ. Here the CDR3 reads CASSLVLTSYEQYF. Here the CDR3 DNA reads TGCGCCAGCAGCTTGGTCCTCACTAGCTACGAGCAGTACTTC.

J is TRBJ2-4 and V is TRBV30; D gene uncertain. The CDR3 runs to 12 residues. In germline, CDR1 is GTSNPN, CDR2 SVGIG (reference sequence). The V end was cut by 2 bases, the J end by 5 bases, with 7 bases between. The CDR3: CAWSYGENIQYF. The CDR3 DNA reads TGTGCCTGGAGTTATGGAGAAAACATTCAGTACTTC.

The chain links TRBV30 to TRBJ2-1; 7 bases match TRBD2. J lost 5 bases, V lost 1 base, and 2 bases had no gene match. Looked up from germline, CDR1 is GTSNPN and CDR2 is SVGIG (reference sequence). This CDR3 contains 13 residues. CDR3 amino acids: CAWSGGLHNEQFF. CDR3 sequence (DNA): TGTGCCTGGAGTGGGGGACTACACAATGAGCAGTTCTTC.

The rearrangement joins TRBV10-3 to TRBJ1-5; D might be TRBD1 (5 bases). The CDR3 extends over 15 amino acids. Germline CDR1 is ENHRY and CDR2 is SYGVKD. Trimming cost V 4 bases and J 0 bases, with 10 bases left between them. The CDR3 nucleotides are TGTGCCATCAGTGGGGGGGATTATAGCAATCAGCCCCAGCATTTT. Translation gives CAISGGDYSNQPQHF.

The chain joins TRBV25-1 to TRBJ2-3; 9 bases are shared with TRBD1. Germline V gene sequence: CDR1 MGHDK, CDR2 SYGVNS. This CDR3 comprises 15 residues. With 4 bases clipped from V and 2 bases from J, the junction kept 4 bases outside the gene matches. DNA for the CDR3: TGTGCCAGCAGTGCCACAGGGGGCGTCACAGATACGCAGTATTTT. It specifies CASSATGGVTDTQYF.